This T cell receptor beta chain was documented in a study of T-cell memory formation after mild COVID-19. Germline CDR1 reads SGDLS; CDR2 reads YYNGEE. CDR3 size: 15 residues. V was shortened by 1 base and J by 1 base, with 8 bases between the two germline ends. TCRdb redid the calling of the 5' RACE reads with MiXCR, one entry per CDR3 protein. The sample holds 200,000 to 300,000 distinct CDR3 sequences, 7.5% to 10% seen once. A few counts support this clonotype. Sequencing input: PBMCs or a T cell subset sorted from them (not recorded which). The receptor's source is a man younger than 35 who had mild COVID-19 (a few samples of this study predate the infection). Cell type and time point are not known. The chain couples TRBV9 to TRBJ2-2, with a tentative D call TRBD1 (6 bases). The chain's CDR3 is CASSVRDMNTGELFF. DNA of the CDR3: TGTGCCAGCAGCGTACGGGACATGAACACCGGGGAGCTGTTTTTT.